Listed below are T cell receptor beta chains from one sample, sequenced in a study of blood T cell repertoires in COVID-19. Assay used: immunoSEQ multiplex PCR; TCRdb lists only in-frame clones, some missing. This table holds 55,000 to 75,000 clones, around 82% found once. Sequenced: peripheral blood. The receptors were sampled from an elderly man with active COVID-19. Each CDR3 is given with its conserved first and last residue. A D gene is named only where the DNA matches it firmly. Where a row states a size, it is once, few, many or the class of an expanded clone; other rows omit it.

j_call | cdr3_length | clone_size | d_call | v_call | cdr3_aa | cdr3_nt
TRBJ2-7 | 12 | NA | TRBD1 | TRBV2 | CASSAQGYEQYF | TGTGCCAGCAGTGCACAGGGGTACGAGCAGTACTTC
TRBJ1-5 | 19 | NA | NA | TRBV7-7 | CASSFVQGVNGATNQPQHF | TGTGCCAGCAGCTTCGTACAGGGTGTAAACGGGGCTACTAATCAGCCCCAGCATTTT
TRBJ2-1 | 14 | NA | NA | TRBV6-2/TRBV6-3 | CASSYASGLDEQFF | TGTGCCAGCAGTTACGCGTCTGGGCTGGATGAGCAGTTCTTC
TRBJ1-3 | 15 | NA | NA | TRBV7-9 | CASSPQGNIGNTIYF | TGTGCCAGCAGCCCACAGGGAAATATCGGAAACACCATATATTTT
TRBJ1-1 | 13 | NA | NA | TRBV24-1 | CATSVGSGAEAFF | TGTGCCACCAGTGTAGGATCAGGGGCTGAAGCTTTCTTT
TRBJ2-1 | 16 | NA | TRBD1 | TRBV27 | CASTRTGTGYYNEQFF | TGTGCCAGCACCCGGACCGGGACAGGGTACTACAATGAGCAGTTCTTC
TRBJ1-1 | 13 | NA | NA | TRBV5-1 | CASSLGFGTEAFF | TGCGCCAGCAGCTTGGGGTTCGGCACTGAAGCTTTCTTT
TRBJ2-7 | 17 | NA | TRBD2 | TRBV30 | CAWEGLAGERPYYEQYF | TGTGCCTGGGAGGGACTAGCGGGAGAGAGACCCTACTACGAGCAGTACTTC
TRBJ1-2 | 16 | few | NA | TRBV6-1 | CASSDWQGRMYYGYTF | TGTGCCAGCAGTGACTGGCAGGGGCGTATGTACTATGGCTACACCTTC
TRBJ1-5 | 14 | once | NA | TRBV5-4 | CASSLEGGNQPQHF | TGTGCCAGCAGCTTAGAAGGGGGCAATCAGCCCCAGCATTTT
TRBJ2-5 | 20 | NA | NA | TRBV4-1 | CASSQDIERVGRGVLETQYF | TGCGCCAGCAGCCAAGATATCGAGCGAGTAGGGAGGGGGGTGCTGGAGACCCAGTACTTC
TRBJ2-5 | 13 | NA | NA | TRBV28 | CASNDSNEGTQYF | TGTGCCAGCAACGACAGCAACGAAGGGACCCAGTACTTC
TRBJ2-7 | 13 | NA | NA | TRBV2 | CASGGFGSYEQYF | TGTGCCAGCGGGGGGTTCGGGTCCTACGAGCAGTACTTC
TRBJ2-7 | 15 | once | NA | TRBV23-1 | CASSQLQGKSYEQYF | TGCGCCAGCAGTCAACTACAGGGAAAATCCTACGAGCAGTACTTC
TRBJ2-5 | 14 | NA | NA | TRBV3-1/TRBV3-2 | CASSPWTGTETQYF | TGTGCCAGCAGCCCCTGGACGGGAACCGAGACCCAGTACTTC
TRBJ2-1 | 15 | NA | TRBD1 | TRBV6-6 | CASSPTGGIYNEQFF | TGTGCCAGCAGTCCAACAGGGGGCATCTACAATGAGCAGTTCTTC
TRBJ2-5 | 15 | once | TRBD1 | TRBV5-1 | CASSAQQGGGETQYF | TGCGCCAGCAGCGCACAACAGGGGGGTGGAGAGACCCAGTACTTC
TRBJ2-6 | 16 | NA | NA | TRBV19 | CASTSLGVTGANVLTF | TGTGCCAGTACCTCTTTAGGGGTTACTGGGGCCAACGTCCTGACTTTC
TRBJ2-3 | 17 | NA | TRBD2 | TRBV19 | CASSSPGLAGVGDTQYF | TGTGCCAGTAGTTCCCCGGGACTAGCGGGAGTGGGAGATACGCAGTATTTT
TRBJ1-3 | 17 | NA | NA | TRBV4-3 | CASSLEGGAISGNTIYF | TGCGCCAGCAGCCTTGAGGGAGGGGCGATCTCTGGAAACACCATATATTTT
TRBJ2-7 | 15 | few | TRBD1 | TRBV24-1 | CATSDLGQGGDEQYF | TGTGCCACCAGTGATTTAGGACAGGGAGGCGACGAGCAGTACTTC
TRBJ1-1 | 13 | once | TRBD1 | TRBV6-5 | CASSRTGLTEAFF | TGTGCCAGCAGCAGGACAGGGCTCACTGAAGCTTTCTTT
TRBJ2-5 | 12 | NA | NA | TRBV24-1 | CATRGLEETQYF | TGTGCCACCCGTGGCCTTGAGGAGACCCAGTACTTC
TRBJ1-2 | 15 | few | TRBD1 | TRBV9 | CASSFNHGTASGYTF | TGTGCCAGCAGCTTCAACCACGGGACAGCCTCTGGCTACACCTTC
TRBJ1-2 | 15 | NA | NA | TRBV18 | CASSPPGRGGVGYTF | TGTGCCAGCTCACCCCCGGGAAGGGGCGGGGTTGGCTACACCTTC
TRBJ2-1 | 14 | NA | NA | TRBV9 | CASSSSPSTDEQFF | TGTGCCAGCAGCTCTAGCCCCAGTACTGATGAGCAGTTCTTC
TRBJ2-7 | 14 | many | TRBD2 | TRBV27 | CASSLAGAPYEQYF | TGTGCCAGCAGTCTAGCGGGAGCACCCTACGAGCAGTACTTC
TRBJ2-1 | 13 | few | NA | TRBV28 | CASSLGRNNEQFF | TGTGCCAGCAGTTTGGGCCGCAACAATGAGCAGTTCTTC
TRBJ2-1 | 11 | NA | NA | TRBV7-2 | CASRQVGEQFF | TGTGCCAGCAGACAGGTTGGTGAGCAGTTCTTC
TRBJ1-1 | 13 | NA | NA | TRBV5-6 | CASSLAGNTEAFF | TGTGCCAGCAGCTTGGCAGGAAACACTGAAGCTTTCTTT
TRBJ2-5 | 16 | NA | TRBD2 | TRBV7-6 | CASSFLTSGSVETQYF | TGTGCCAGCAGCTTCTTGACTAGCGGGAGTGTGGAGACCCAGTACTTC
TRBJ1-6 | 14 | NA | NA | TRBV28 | CASSLRGHISPLHF | TGTGCCAGCAGTTTACGGGGACATATTTCACCCCTCCACTTT
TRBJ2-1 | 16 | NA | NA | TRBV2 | CASRGGLLTRYNEQFF | TGTGCCAGCAGAGGGGGACTATTAACCCGGTACAATGAGCAGTTCTTC
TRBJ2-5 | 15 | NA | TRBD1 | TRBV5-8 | CASSVTGVGQETQYF | TGTGCCAGCAGCGTGACAGGGGTCGGGCAAGAGACCCAGTACTTC
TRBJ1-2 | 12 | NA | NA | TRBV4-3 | CASSSRTYGYTF | TGCGCCAGCAGCTCCCGGACATATGGCTACACCTTC
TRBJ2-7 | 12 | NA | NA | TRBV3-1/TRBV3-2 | CASSQRDYEQYF | TGTGCCAGCAGCCAGAGGGACTACGAGCAGTACTTC
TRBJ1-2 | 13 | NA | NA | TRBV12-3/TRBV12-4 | CASSLAGHYGYTF | TGTGCCAGCAGTTTGGCAGGGCACTATGGCTACACCTTC
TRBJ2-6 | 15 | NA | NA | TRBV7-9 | CASSYHGSGANVLTF | TGTGCCAGCAGCTACCACGGCTCTGGGGCCAACGTCCTGACTTTC
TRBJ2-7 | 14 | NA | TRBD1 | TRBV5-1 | CASSLQGAGYEQYF | TGCGCCAGCAGCTTACAGGGGGCTGGCTACGAGCAGTACTTC
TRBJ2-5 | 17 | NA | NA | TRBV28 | CASSFGSARGQQETQYF | TGTGCCAGCAGTTTTGGTTCGGCCAGGGGCCAGCAAGAGACCCAGTACTTC
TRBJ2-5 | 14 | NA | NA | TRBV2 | CASMRTRGQETQYF | TGTGCCAGCATGAGGACGAGGGGGCAAGAGACCCAGTACTTC
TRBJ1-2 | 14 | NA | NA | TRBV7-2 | CASSLGGGNYGYTF | TGTGCCAGCAGCTTAGGGGGCGGTAACTATGGCTACACCTTC
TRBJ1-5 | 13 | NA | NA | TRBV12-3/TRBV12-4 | CASTRDSNQPQHF | TGTGCCAGCACCAGGGATAGCAATCAGCCCCAGCATTTT
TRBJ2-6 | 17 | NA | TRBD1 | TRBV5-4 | CASSLGQGIGGANVLTF | TGTGCCAGCAGCCTTGGACAGGGGATTGGTGGGGCCAACGTCCTGACTTTC
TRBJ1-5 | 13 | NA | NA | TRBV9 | CASSVRGDQPQHF | TGTGCCAGCAGCGTACGGGGGGATCAGCCCCAGCATTTT
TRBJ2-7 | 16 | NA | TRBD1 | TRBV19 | CASSPTTGTGRYEQYF | TGTGCCAGTAGCCCCACAACCGGGACAGGACGTTACGAGCAGTACTTC
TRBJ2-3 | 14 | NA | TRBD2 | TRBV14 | CASSPQLASDTQYF | TGTGCCAGCAGCCCACAACTAGCGTCAGATACGCAGTATTTT
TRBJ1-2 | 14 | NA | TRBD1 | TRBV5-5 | CASSDGTGLYGYTF | TGTGCCAGCAGCGACGGGACAGGTCTCTATGGCTACACCTTC
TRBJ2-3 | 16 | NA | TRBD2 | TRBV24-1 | CATSDGSGSMADTQYF | TGTGCCACCAGTGATGGGAGCGGGAGTATGGCAGATACGCAGTATTTT
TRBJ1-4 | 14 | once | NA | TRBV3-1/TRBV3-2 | CASRQAGLFEKLFF | TGTGCCAGCCGTCAGGCGGGGTTATTTGAAAAACTGTTTTTT
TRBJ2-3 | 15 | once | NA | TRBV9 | CASSPPDSPTDTQYF | TGTGCCAGCTCCCCCCCCGACTCACCCACAGATACGCAGTATTTT
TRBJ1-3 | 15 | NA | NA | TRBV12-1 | CASSLPGMAGNTIYF | TGTGCCAGCAGCTTACCAGGGATGGCTGGAAACACCATATATTTT
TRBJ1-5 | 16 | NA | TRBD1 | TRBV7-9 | CASSFGTGRGNQPQHF | TGTGCCAGCAGCTTTGGGACAGGGAGGGGCAATCAGCCCCAGCATTTT
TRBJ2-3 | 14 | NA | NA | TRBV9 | CASSAQVVTDTQYF | TGTGCCAGCAGCGCCCAGGTGGTCACAGATACGCAGTATTTT
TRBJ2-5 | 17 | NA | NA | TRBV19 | CASSSRHRDSTQETQYF | TGTGCCAGTAGTTCAAGGCATCGTGACAGTACTCAAGAGACCCAGTACTTC